This TCR beta chain originates from a study of cytomegalovirus exposure and HLA in healthy donors. Study-wide points: Per a later analysis, HLA-associated TCR beta chains showed more clonal expansion than other, equally common TCR beta chains. Donors belonging to an Asian-associated ancestry cluster reportedly showed fewer N-insertions in productive TCRs than the approximately 670-donor mean, according to what a later analysis found.

Primers: 60 Vbeta forward and 13 Jbeta reverse. Sequencing was performed with immunoSEQ multiplex PCR; in TCRdb, only in-frame clones are kept and a portion is missing. The sample has under 300,000 clones; approximately 90% are singletons. As concerns this clone: Antigen unknown.

The CDR3 consists of 14 residues. The J segment lost 5 bases and the V segment lost 7 bases, leaving 8 bases of the junction unmatched. In germline, CDR1 is SQVTM, CDR2 ANQGSEA. The clonotype was recovered from a man between 35 and 55 years old in good health and CMV-seropositive. Sequences were obtained from PBMCs. The V and J genes are TRBV29-1 and TRBJ2-2; TRBD1 agrees at 9 bases. The CDR3 nucleotides read TGCAGCGGGGGAGGACAGGGGATGACCGGGGAGCTGTTTTTT. As protein: CSGGGQGMTGELFF.